A selection of T cell receptor beta chains follows, all from one sample in a study of low-dose radiotherapy and immunotherapy resistance in tumors. TCRdb reprocessed the reads with MiXCR, giving one entry per CDR3 protein. The sample carries around 100,000 distinct CDR3 sequences, 20% to 25% recorded once. Source: PBMCs, taken after low-dose radiotherapy plus immunotherapy. The origin of the receptors is a female donor with ovarian cancer. Both conserved end residues are part of each CDR3. A D gene is named only where the DNA matches it firmly. Expanded clones are given a class, and other clones once, few, many or no size at all.

14 TRBJ2-7 many TRBD1 TRBV7-9 TGTGCCAGCAGCTACGGGACAGAAGTCTACGAGCAGTACTTC CASSYGTEVYEQYF
15 TRBJ1-4 - - TRBV6-2/TRBV6-3 TGTGCCAGCAGGCCGGACGGACGGATTAATGAAAAACTGTTTTTT CASRPDGRINEKLFF
16 TRBJ2-1 many - TRBV2 TGTGCCAGCAGTGAAGCAGTGAGGGGGATTTTCAATGAGCAGTTCTTC CASSEAVRGIFNEQFF
16 TRBJ2-7 many TRBD2 TRBV28 TGTGCCAGCAAAAGGCCGAGGCTAGCGGGGTCCTACGAGCAGTACTTC CASKRPRLAGSYEQYF
17 TRBJ1-4 - - TRBV4-3 TGCGCCAGCAGCCAAGACCTACCACGGGACACGGACCAAAAACTGTTTTTT CASSQDLPRDTDQKLFF
14 TRBJ1-3 many TRBD1 TRBV28 TGTGCCAGCACGTGGACAGGGGGCAGAAACACCATATATTTT CASTWTGGRNTIYF
14 TRBJ1-1 many - TRBV21-1 TGTGCCAGCTGCCACAAAGGACCCAATGACCGAGCTTTCTTT CASCHKGPNDRAFF
13 TRBJ2-5 many - TRBV12-3/TRBV12-4 TGTGCCAGCAGTGGGGGCGTTCAAGAGACCCAGTACTTC CASSGGVQETQYF
12 TRBJ2-3 many - TRBV7-9 TGTGCCAGCTCCCGAATGACAGATACGCAGTATTTT CASSRMTDTQYF
15 TRBJ2-2 - - TRBV5-1 TGCGCCAGCAGCTTGGTAGTCGCGGGCACCGGGGAGCTGTTTTTT CASSLVVAGTGELFF
15 TRBJ2-3 many - TRBV4-1 TGCGCCAGCAGCCAGAGCCCTAAAAGCACAGATACGCAGTATTTT CASSQSPKSTDTQYF
12 TRBJ1-2 many - TRBV3-1 TGTGCCAGCAGCCATGGCCAGAGAGGCTACACCTTC CASSHGQRGYTF
16 TRBJ2-7 many TRBD2 TRBV6-2/TRBV6-3 TGTGCCAGCACCCCCGGGGGAGCGGGAGAAGGCTACGAGCAGTACTTC CASTPGGAGEGYEQYF
18 TRBJ2-5 many TRBD2 TRBV6-1 TGTGCCAGCAGTACCCGGGTTAGCGGGGGGCGGACTCAAGAGACCCAGTACTTC CASSTRVSGGRTQETQYF
15 TRBJ2-3 many - TRBV11-2 TGTGCCAGCAGCCGTGGACAGAAGAGCACAGATACGCAGTATTTT CASSRGQKSTDTQYF
14 TRBJ1-2 few - TRBV9 TGTGCCAGCAGCGGTGGTATGTACGACTATGGCTACACCTTC CASSGGMYDYGYTF
14 TRBJ1-1 many - TRBV7-2 TGTGCCAGCAGCTTGAGGGTGGGTGGCACTGAAGCTTTCTTT CASSLRVGGTEAFF
15 TRBJ2-7 many TRBD2 TRBV11-3 TGTGCCAGCAGCCCTCGGAATAGCGGGAGTTACGAGCAGTACTTC CASSPRNSGSYEQYF
15 TRBJ2-1 many TRBD2 TRBV10-3 TGTGCCATCAGTGAACTTAGCGGGAGGGCCGATGAGCAGTTCTTC CAISELSGRADEQFF
11 TRBJ2-7 many - TRBV7-9 TGTGCCAGCAGCTTAAGCCACGAGCAGTACTTC CASSLSHEQYF
14 TRBJ2-7 - - TRBV30 TGTGCCTGGATCCCTGGGGCCCATAACCGCGGGCAGTACTTC CAWIPGAHNRGQYF
15 TRBJ2-7 many TRBD2 TRBV5-4 TGTGCCAGCAGCTTGGAACTAGCGGGGACCTACGAGCAGTACTTC CASSLELAGTYEQYF
11 TRBJ2-3 few - TRBV20-1 TGCAGTGCTAGCCGCGGGTATACGCAGTATTTT CSASRGYTQYF
16 TRBJ2-1 few TRBD1 TRBV5-4 TGTGCCAGCAGCTTGACCGGGACAGGGATTTACAATGAGCAGTTCTTC CASSLTGTGIYNEQFF
12 TRBJ1-2 many - TRBV29-1 TGCAGCGTAGGGACACCGGCCTATGGCTACACCTTC CSVGTPAYGYTF
12 TRBJ2-5 - TRBD2 TRBV13 TGTGCCAGCAGCCCCCGCGGGGGGGCCCAGTACTTC CASSPRGGAQYF
15 TRBJ1-5 many - TRBV4-1 TGCGCCAGCAGCGACCTGGGCAGGGGTTATCAGCCCCAGCATTTT CASSDLGRGYQPQHF
16 TRBJ2-1 - TRBD1 TRBV28 TGTGCCAGCAGTCTACTGACAGGGGGTTCCTACAATGAGCAGTTCTTC CASSLLTGGSYNEQFF
13 TRBJ1-1 many - TRBV3-1 TGTGCCAGTAGGACTTCCCGGAACACTGAAGCTTTCTTT CASRTSRNTEAFF
17 TRBJ2-6 - TRBD1 TRBV6-1 TGTGCCAGCAGTACCGGGACAGGCGGCTCTGGGGCCAACGTCCTGACTTTC CASSTGTGGSGANVLTF
14 TRBJ1-1 many - TRBV6-2/TRBV6-3 TGTGCCAGCAGTATAGGGTTCATGAACACTGAAGCTTTCTTT CASSIGFMNTEAFF